The T cell receptor (beta chain) under discussion was sequenced for a study of blood T cells in healthy people across ages. The wider study: The template switching approach captured approximately one barcoded beta molecule for every two T cells.

J was trimmed by 8 bases and V by 6 bases; bases with no gene match: 2. This CDR3 contains 11 residues. Germline assignment: CDR1 MDHEN and CDR2 SYDVKM. Each sample used at least 6 million PBMCs. Points on this clonotype: The antigen remains undetermined.

Study results and caveats: Unknown donor CMV status possibly confounded expanded clonotype changes.

For the second PCR, which ran for about 6 to 11 cycles, a sample-barcoded 5' primer and a J-beta primer mix were used. Each TCR beta cDNA got a 12-nucleotide random molecular identifier. TCRdb called the 5' RACE reads again in MiXCR, with one record for every CDR3 protein. Of about 780,000 distinct CDR3 sequences in the sample, about 46% were seen once. The chain links TRBV28 to TRBJ1-2; 8 bases align to TRBD1. The TCR sequence derives from a man older than 75 in good health. Specimen: blood. The CDR3 bases are TGTGCCAGCAGGACAGGGGTCGGCTACACCTTC. Protein product: CASRTGVGYTF.